The source of this T cell receptor (beta chain) is a study of neurological immune-mediated disorders. Findings and caveats of the study: No sharing of CDR3 amino acid sequences was observed among expanded clones across subjects, suggesting private repertoires in all groups. A possible signature was seen in one related-CDR3 cluster, into which phylogenetic grouping placed the repertoires of 18 of 34 multiple sclerosis patients.

The authors made cDNA by 5'RACE with 10-nucleotide random UMIs. From the 5' RACE reads, TCRdb called clonotypes with MiXCR, one entry per CDR3 protein. The profile covers about 35,000 distinct CDR3 sequences, with around 4% appearing a single time and under 2.5% taken by the ten largest. This CDR3 has 15 residues. CDR1 and CDR2 (germline): SGHTA, FQGTGA. The V end was cut by 5 bases, the J end by 1 base, with 14 bases between. Note on this clonotype: What it binds is unknown.

For the unsorted libraries, 2 million PBMCs stored at -80 C served as input. The rearrangement joins TRBV7-3 to TRBJ1-1; no reliable D call. The source of this sequence is a young man with multiple sclerosis. What was sequenced was PBMCs. CDR3 amino acids: CASSPVVEGNTEAFF. CDR3 DNA: TGTGCCAGCAGCCCAGTCGTAGAAGGGAACACTGAAGCTTTCTTT.